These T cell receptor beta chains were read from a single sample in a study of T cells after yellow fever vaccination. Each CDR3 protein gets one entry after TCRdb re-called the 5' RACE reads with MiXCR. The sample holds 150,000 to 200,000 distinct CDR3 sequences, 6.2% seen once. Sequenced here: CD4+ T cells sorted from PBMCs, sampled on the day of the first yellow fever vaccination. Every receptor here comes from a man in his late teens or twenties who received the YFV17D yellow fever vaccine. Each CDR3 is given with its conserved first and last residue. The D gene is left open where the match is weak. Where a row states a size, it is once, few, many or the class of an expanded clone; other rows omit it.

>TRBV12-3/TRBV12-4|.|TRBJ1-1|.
CASTVGLTNTEAFF
TGTGCCAGCACTGTCGGGCTGACAAACACTGAAGCTTTCTTT
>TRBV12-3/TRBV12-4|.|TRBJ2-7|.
CASSHLGNEQYF
TGTGCCAGCAGCCACCTGGGGAACGAGCAGTACTTC
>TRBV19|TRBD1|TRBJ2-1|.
CASIPPGQGDEQFF
TGTGCCAGTATTCCGCCCGGACAGGGAGATGAGCAGTTCTTC
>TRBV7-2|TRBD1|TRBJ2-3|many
CASSPRQGGTDTQYF
TGTGCCAGCAGCCCTCGACAGGGTGGCACAGATACGCAGTATTTT
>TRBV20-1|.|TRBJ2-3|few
CSADPVVGGGTDTQYF
TGCAGTGCTGACCCGGTCGTGGGCGGGGGCACAGATACGCAGTATTTT
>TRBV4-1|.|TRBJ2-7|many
CASSHLTDTSYEQYF
TGCGCCAGCAGCCACCTAACGGACACGTCCTACGAGCAGTACTTC
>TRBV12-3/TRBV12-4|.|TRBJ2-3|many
CASSIPQGVRIRDTQYF
TGTGCCAGCAGCATCCCCCAGGGAGTACGGATTCGGGATACGCAGTATTTT
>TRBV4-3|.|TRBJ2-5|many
CASSRSSGERETQYF
TGCGCCAGCAGCCGAAGCTCGGGGGAAAGAGAGACCCAGTACTTC
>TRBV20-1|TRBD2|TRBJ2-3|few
CSARLAGLADTQYF
TGCAGTGCACGACTAGCGGGGCTCGCAGATACGCAGTATTTT
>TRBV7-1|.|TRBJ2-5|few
CASSSGIPQETQYF
TGTGCCAGCAGCTCCGGGATCCCCCAAGAGACCCAGTACTTC
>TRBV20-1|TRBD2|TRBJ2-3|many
CSARDRLAGADTQYF
TGCAGTGCTAGAGATCGGCTAGCGGGGGCAGATACGCAGTATTTT
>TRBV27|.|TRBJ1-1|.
CASSSPSRGNTEAFF
TGTGCCAGCAGTTCCCCCTCCAGGGGAAACACTGAAGCTTTCTTT
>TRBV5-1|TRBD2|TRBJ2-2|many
CASSLNLGAGPYTGELFF
TGCGCCAGCAGCTTGAATCTGGGAGCGGGGCCTTACACCGGGGAGCTGTTTTTT
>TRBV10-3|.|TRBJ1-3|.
CAISGQGGSGNTIYF
TGTGCCATCAGTGGCCAGGGTGGCTCTGGAAACACCATATATTTT
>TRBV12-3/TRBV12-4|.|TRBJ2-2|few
CASTPGAHRTGELFF
TGTGCCAGCACCCCAGGGGCTCACCGGACCGGGGAGCTGTTTTTT
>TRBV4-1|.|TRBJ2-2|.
CASSRIGGTFGELFF
TGCGCCAGCAGCCGTATAGGGGGGACTTTCGGGGAGCTGTTTTTT
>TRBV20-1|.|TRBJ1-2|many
CSARWDLDYGYTF
TGCAGTGCTAGATGGGACTTGGACTATGGCTACACCTTC
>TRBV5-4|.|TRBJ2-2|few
CASSREFPGELFF
TGTGCCAGCAGCCGGGAGTTCCCCGGGGAGCTGTTTTTT
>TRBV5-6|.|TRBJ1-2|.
CASSLGAYGYTF
TGTGCCAGCAGCTTGGGTGCTTATGGCTACACCTTC
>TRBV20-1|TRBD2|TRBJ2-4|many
CSASGGAGKNIQYF
TGCAGTGCTAGCGGGGGGGCGGGAAAAAACATTCAGTACTTC
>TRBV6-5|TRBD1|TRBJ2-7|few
CASSLRQGAPYEQYF
TGTGCCAGCAGTCTAAGACAGGGGGCGCCTTACGAGCAGTACTTC
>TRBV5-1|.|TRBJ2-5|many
CASSLSTGQETQYF
TGCGCCAGCAGCTTGTCGACGGGCCAAGAGACCCAGTACTTC
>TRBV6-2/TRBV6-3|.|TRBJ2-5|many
CASSYGRGLRETQYF
TGTGCCAGCAGTTACGGACGGGGTTTGAGGGAGACCCAGTACTTC
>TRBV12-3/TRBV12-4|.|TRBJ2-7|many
CASSSDSYEQYF
TGTGCCAGCAGTTCGGACAGCTACGAGCAGTACTTC
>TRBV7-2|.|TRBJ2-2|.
CASSFQGVAGHTGELFF
TGTGCCAGCAGCTTCCAGGGGGTAGCGGGCCACACCGGGGAGCTGTTTTTT
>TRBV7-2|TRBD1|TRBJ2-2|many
CASTLSGTGLTGELFF
TGTGCCAGCACCCTTTCTGGGACAGGGCTAACCGGGGAGCTGTTTTTT
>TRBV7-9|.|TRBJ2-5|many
CASSAGSGETQYF
TGTGCCAGCAGCGCGGGAAGTGGAGAGACCCAGTACTTC
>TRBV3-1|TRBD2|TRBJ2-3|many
CASSRTSAMGLAGASGTQYF
TGTGCCAGCAGCCGAACCTCCGCTATGGGTCTAGCGGGGGCTAGTGGTACGCAGTATTTT
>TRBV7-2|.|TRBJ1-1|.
CASSLMGMGGGTEAFF
TGTGCCAGCAGCTTAATGGGAATGGGGGGGGGCACTGAAGCTTTCTTT
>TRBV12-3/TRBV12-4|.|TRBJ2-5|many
CASSSGPETQYF
TGTGCCAGCAGTTCGGGACCGGAGACCCAGTACTTC
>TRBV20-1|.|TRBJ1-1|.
CSAPRLPATEAFF
TGCAGTGCTCCTCGGCTTCCGGCCACTGAAGCTTTCTTT
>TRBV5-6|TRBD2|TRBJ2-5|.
CASSLGLAKTQYF
TGTGCCAGCAGCTTGGGACTAGCGAAGACCCAGTACTTC
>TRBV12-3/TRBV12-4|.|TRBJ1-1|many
CASKLETNTEAFF
TGTGCCAGCAAGCTAGAGACGAACACTGAAGCTTTCTTT
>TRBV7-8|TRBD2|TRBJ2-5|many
CASSPQAGIETQYF
TGTGCCAGCAGCCCTCAAGCGGGGATAGAGACCCAGTACTTC
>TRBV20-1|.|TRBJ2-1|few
CSARGLNNEQFF
TGCAGTGCTAGAGGCCTGAACAATGAGCAGTTCTTC
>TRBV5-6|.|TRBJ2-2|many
CASSLNAGTGNTGELFF
TGTGCCAGCAGCTTGAACGCCGGGACGGGGAACACCGGGGAGCTGTTTTTT
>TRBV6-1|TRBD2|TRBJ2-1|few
CASRRAGGISNEQFF
TGTGCCAGCAGAAGAGCGGGGGGAATCAGCAATGAGCAGTTCTTC
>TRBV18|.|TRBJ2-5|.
CASSPKYQETQYF
TGTGCCAGCTCACCGAAGTACCAAGAGACCCAGTACTTC
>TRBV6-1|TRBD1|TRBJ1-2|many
CASSEAWTGRVYGYTF
TGTGCCAGCAGTGAAGCTTGGACAGGGCGGGTCTATGGCTACACCTTC
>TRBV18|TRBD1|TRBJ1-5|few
CASSFFAGGIGNQPQHF
TGTGCCAGCTCATTCTTCGCAGGGGGCATAGGAAATCAGCCCCAGCATTTT
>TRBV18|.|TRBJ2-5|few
CASSPYTGQETQYF
TGTGCCAGCTCACCTTATACGGGACAAGAGACCCAGTACTTC
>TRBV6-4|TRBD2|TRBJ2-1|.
CASSDGDYQFF
TGTGCCAGCAGTGACGGGGACTACCAGTTCTTC
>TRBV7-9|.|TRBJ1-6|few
CASSLGPTGSNSPLHF
TGTGCCAGCAGCTTAGGGCCCACAGGGAGTAATTCACCCCTCCACTTT
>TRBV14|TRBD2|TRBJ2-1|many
CASSPRGLAGVGSYNEQFF
TGTGCCAGCAGCCCGAGGGGACTAGCGGGGGTCGGCTCCTACAATGAGCAGTTCTTC
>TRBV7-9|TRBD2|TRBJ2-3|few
CASGPGGGADTQYF
TGTGCCAGCGGCCCGGGCGGGGGGGCAGATACGCAGTATTTT
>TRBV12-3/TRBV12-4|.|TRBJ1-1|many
CASSLRALNTEAFF
TGTGCCAGCAGCCTCAGGGCGTTAAACACTGAAGCTTTCTTT
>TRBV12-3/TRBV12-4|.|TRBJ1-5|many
CASRAGAGQPQHF
TGTGCCAGCAGGGCAGGGGCTGGTCAGCCCCAGCATTTT
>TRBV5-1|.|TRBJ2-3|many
CASGPTGTPGTDTQYF
TGCGCCAGCGGACCAACCGGGACTCCGGGCACAGATACGCAGTATTTT
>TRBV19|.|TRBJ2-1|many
CASSPRGARDNEQFF
TGTGCCAGTAGCCCGAGGGGGGCTAGGGACAATGAGCAGTTCTTC
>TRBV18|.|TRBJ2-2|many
CASSLDSYTGELFF
TGTGCCAGCTCGCTCGACAGCTACACCGGGGAGCTGTTTTTT
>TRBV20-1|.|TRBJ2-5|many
CSARKTQYF
TGCAGTGCTAGAAAGACCCAGTACTTC
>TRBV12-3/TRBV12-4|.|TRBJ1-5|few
CASSSAVRGFQPQHF
TGTGCCAGCAGTTCGGCAGTAAGGGGTTTTCAGCCCCAGCATTTT
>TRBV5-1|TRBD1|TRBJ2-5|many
CASRPRTGGQETQYF
TGCGCCAGCAGACCACGGACAGGGGGACAAGAGACCCAGTACTTC
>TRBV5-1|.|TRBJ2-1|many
CASSLGGSAGYNEQFF
TGCGCCAGCAGCCTTGGCGGTTCGGCAGGCTACAATGAGCAGTTCTTC